The 11 T cell receptor beta chains in this list originate from one sample, sequenced in a study of shared clonotypes between healthy human individuals. Sequencing used immunoSEQ multiplex PCR; TCRdb keeps in-frame clones, though not all of them. Altogether 2 million to 2.5 million clones are present, 92% being singletons, with the ten largest covering approximately 0.41%. Sequencing used naive CD4+ T cells from PBMCs. Subset noted: CD45RA+ positively selected. Source of these receptors: a man younger than 30 in good health. Some clones in this sample may be carry-over from other donors' samples.

The chain combines TRBV4-2 with TRBJ1-4; D unresolved. V lost 1 base and J 8 bases, leaving 14 bases between the germline ends. Germline loops: CDR1 LGHNA, CDR2 YNFKEQ. The CDR3 extends over 15 amino acids. The CDR3 loop reads CASSQGPGIGEKLFF. CDR3 nucleotides: TGTGCCAGCAGCCAAGGTCCCGGGATAGGGGAAAAACTGTTTTTT.

V gene TRBV7-2 combines with J gene TRBJ2-3, with D tentatively TRBD2 (6 bases). With 1 base removed from V and 2 bases from J, the gap between germline ends came to 10 bases. Per germline, CDR1 SGHTA and CDR2 FQGNSA. The CDR3 is made up of 15 amino acids. The CDR3 region is CASSLVRGFTDTQYF. DNA for the CDR3: TGTGCCAGCAGCTTAGTGCGGGGTTTCACAGATACGCAGTATTTT.

The chain joins TRBV2 to TRBJ2-1, with D unresolved. The CDR3 sequence is 14 residues long. From germline, CDR1 is SNHLY and CDR2 FYNNEI. With 0 bases removed from V and 4 bases from J, the gap between germline ends came to 7 bases. The CDR3 DNA is TGTGCCAGCAGTGAAGCGTCACAATACAATGAGCAGTTCTTC. This gives the protein CASSEASQYNEQFF.

The chain joins TRBV30 to TRBJ2-3; D is unresolved. CDR1 is GTSNPN, CDR2 SVGIG, per germline (reference sequence). The V gene lost 1 base and the J gene lost 0 bases, with 8 bases spanning the gap. The CDR3 runs to 14 residues. The CDR3 DNA reads TGTGCCTGGAGTGGTAGGATTAGCACAGATACGCAGTATTTT. Residues: CAWSGRISTDTQYF.

V is TRBV4-1 and J is TRBJ1-5; TRBD1 is a possible D gene (5 bases). Trimming left V 0 bases short and J 6 bases short, with 12 bases between. The CDR3 extends over 15 amino acids. The V gene's germline CDR1 is MGHRA and CDR2 YSYEKL. In DNA form, the CDR3 reads TGCGCCAGCAGCCAAGAAGGAGGGGCGGGTCAGCCCCAGCATTTT. Encoded protein: CASSQEGGAGQPQHF.

The chain couples TRBV21-1 to TRBJ2-3; TRBD2, the table's D call, lacks a check against the DNA. TRBV21-1 is a pseudogene. This CDR3 region has 16 residues. The CDR3, as DNA: TGTGCCAGCAGCAAAGGGAGCGCGGGTCGCACAGATACGCAGTATTTT. Amino acids: CASSKGSAGRTDTQYF.

V gene TRBV27 combines with J gene TRBJ2-7; TRBD2 aligns across 8 bases. This CDR3 has 15 residues. With 6 bases clipped from V and 6 bases from J, the junction kept 13 bases outside the gene matches. Germline CDR1 is MNHEY and CDR2 is SMNVEV (reference sequence). This chain's CDR3 is CASRKAGALRGEQYF. CDR3 sequence (DNA): TGTGCCAGCAGAAAAGCGGGAGCCCTCCGGGGCGAGCAGTACTTC.

This clone was observed a handful of times. The chain uses TRBV29-1 and TRBJ1-2, with 8 bases identical to TRBD1. Germline CDR1 is SQVTM and CDR2 is ANQGSEA. CDR3 length equals 12 residues. The V gene end was trimmed by 7 bases and the J gene end by 2 bases; junction bases not matched to a gene: 3. CDR3 nucleotide sequence: TGCAGCGAATGGACAGGGAACTATGGCTACACCTTC. Amino acid sequence: CSEWTGNYGYTF. Variable domain in full (rest from reference TRBV29-1 and TRBJ1-2): SAVISQKPSRDICQRGTSLTIQCQVDSQVTMMFWYRQQPGQSLTLIATANQGSEATYESGFVIDKFPISRPNLTFSTLTVSNMSPEDSSIYLCSEWTGNYGYTFGSGTRLTVV.

The chain joins TRBV5-5 to TRBJ1-3, with TRBD1 identical over 7 bases. Losses at the gene ends were 4 bases for V and 14 bases for J; bases not matched to a gene: 9. The CDR3 is made up of 12 amino acids. In germline, CDR1 is SGHKS, CDR2 YYEKEE (reference sequence). This chain's CDR3 is CASSTLGTALYF. The CDR3 region has the DNA TGTGCCAGCAGCACCCTAGGGACAGCCTTATATTTT.

This chain links TRBV5-8 with TRBJ2-7; 8 nucleotides line up with TRBD1. This CDR3 spans 16 amino acids. In germline, CDR1 is SGHTS, CDR2 YDEGEE. Unmatched junction bases numbered 10, after V lost 0 bases and J lost 5 bases. CDR3 sequence (DNA): TGTGCCAGCAGCTTGGGGGATCTGGACAGGGCGGACGAGCAGTACTTC. Translated: CASSLGDLDRADEQYF. Using reference TRBV5-8 and TRBJ2-7 for the parts outside the CDR3, the full variable domain is EAGVTQSPTHLIKTRGQQATLRCSPISGHTSVYWYQQALGLGLQFLLWYDEGEERNRGNFPPRFSGRQFPNYSSELNVNALELEDSALYLCASSLGDLDRADEQYFGPGTRLTVT.

The table lists this clone with a count of one. The genes are TRBV5-4 and TRBJ2-2; TRBD2 aligns across 12 bases. V trimming: 4 bases; J trimming: 6 bases; junction bases outside the gene matches: 7. The germline CDR1 and CDR2 sequences are SGHNT and YYREEE (reference sequence). The CDR3 is 16 amino acids. As DNA, the CDR3 is TGTGCCAGCAGCGTTGCTAGCGGGAGGGCTGCCGGGGAGCTGTTTTTT. Translation gives CASSVASGRAAGELFF.